The 27 T cell receptor beta chains reported below all come from one sample, sequenced in a study of beta chain features in type 1 diabetes. The entirety of the isolated RNA underwent reverse transcription, so expressed TCRB transcripts were sequenced. This table comes from immunoSEQ multiplex PCR, and its TCRdb copy is limited to in-frame clones, with some not included. The sample consists of a few hundred thousand clones, about a fifth of them appearing once. Study-level findings and limits: TCRB CDR3 length was moderately but significantly reduced in all four CD4+ subsets of Type 1 diabetes patients.

For these TCRs, the target antigens are not known. Sequenced: naive CD4+ T cells from blood. The receptors originated from a middle-aged woman with type 1 diabetes.

This clone has only a few counts. This rearrangement joins TRBV19 to TRBJ1-1; D gene unclear. The CDR3 is 13 amino acids. The germline CDR1 and CDR2 sequences are LNHDA and SQIVND (reference sequence). Trimming cost V 1 base and J 1 base, with 4 bases left between them. CDR3 region: CASSIGQNTEAFF. CDR3 coding DNA: TGTGCCAGTAGTATAGGACAGAACACTGAAGCTTTCTTT.

This chain links TRBV13 with TRBJ2-1; TRBD1 matches at 8 bases. The CDR3 contains 16 residues. The V segment lost 5 bases and the J segment 4 bases; nucleotides outside the gene matches: 10. Per germline, CDR1 PRHDT and CDR2 FYEKMQ (reference sequence). CDR3 sequence: CASSRQTGVVYNEQFF. CDR3 DNA: TGTGCCAGCAGCCGACAGACAGGGGTCGTTTACAATGAGCAGTTCTTC.

The chain has TRBV5-1 and TRBJ2-7, with D possibly being TRBD2 (6 bases). The ends were cut back, 4 bases at V and 5 bases at J, with 22 bases in the middle. CDR3 size: 16 residues. The germline V gene encodes CDR1 SGHRS and CDR2 YFSETQ. The CDR3 DNA is TGCGCCAGCAGCCTCGGATGGGGGGATCCCAGGGACGAGCAGTACTTC. Translating it yields CASSLGWGDPRDEQYF.

This clone was picked up a small number of times. This CDR3 is also generated by other DNA sequences in the sample. The chain recombines TRBV7-9 with TRBJ2-2; D unresolved. The CDR3 covers 11 residues. V lost 5 bases, J lost 4 bases, and 2 bases lay in between. CDR1 and CDR2 (germline): SEHNR, FQNEAQ (reference sequence). The CDR3 sequence is CASSLTGELFF. CDR3 bases: TGTGCCAGCAGCCTCACCGGGGAGCTGTTTTTT.

This clone appeared a few times. This chain uses TRBV28 with TRBJ2-7, with 8 nucleotides matching TRBD2. Germline values: CDR1 MDHEN, CDR2 SYDVKM. Trimming at V came to 1 base and at J to 7 bases, leaving 9 bases not matched to a gene. The CDR3 extends over 15 amino acids. CDR3 protein: CASSLYRGGRGEQYF. CDR3 nucleotide sequence: TGTGCCAGCAGTTTATATCGGGGGGGACGGGGTGAGCAGTACTTC. Supplemented by reference TRBV28 and TRBJ2-7, the full variable domain reads DVKVTQSSRYLVKRTGEKVFLECVQDMDHENMFWYRQDPGLGLRLIYFSYDVKMKEKGDIPEGYSVSREKKERFSLILESASTNQTSMYLCASSLYRGGRGEQYFGPGTRLTVT.

The chain employs TRBV30 and TRBJ1-5; D may be TRBD1 (5 bases). The CDR3 has 17 residues. Germline CDR1 is GTSNPN and CDR2 is SVGIG (reference sequence). V was cut by 0 bases and J by 4 bases, with 19 bases left in between. CDR3 sequence (DNA): TGTGCCTGGAGTGTGGAGGGAGGGTTAAGGGGAAATCAGCCCCAGCATTTT. Translated: CAWSVEGGLRGNQPQHF.

V and J are TRBV6-5 and TRBJ2-7; D is possibly TRBD1 (7 bases). Germline V gene data show CDR1 as MNHEY and CDR2 as SVGAGI. V dropped 4 bases and J dropped 3 bases, with 13 bases sitting between them. The CDR3 is 14 residues long. DNA of the CDR3: TGTGCCAGCAGTTTCTCCAGGGGGGTCTACGAGCAGTACTTC. Protein sequence: CASSFSRGVYEQYF.

V is TRBV29-1 and J is TRBJ2-1; TRBD1 is a possible D gene (5 bases). Trimming removed 4 bases at V and 6 bases at J, with 10 bases between. This CDR3 has 12 residues. Germline CDR1 and CDR2: SQVTM and ANQGSEA. The CDR3 DNA follows: TGCAGCGTTGCCTCCCAGGGCAATGAGCAGTTCTTC. It translates to CSVASQGNEQFF.

This clone was detected only a few times. The chain employs TRBV2 and TRBJ1-5, with 7 positions matching TRBD1. The CDR3 is 14 residues long. Trimming took 3 bases from V and 6 from J; bases not matched to a gene: 5. The germline gives CDR1 SNHLY, CDR2 FYNNEI. CDR3 sequence: CASSDTGVGQPQHF. The CDR3 nucleotides are TGTGCCAGCAGTGATACAGGGGTTGGTCAGCCCCAGCATTTT.

This clone was observed a handful of times. The J gene is TRBJ1-1, the V gene TRBV4-3, with 9 bases that match TRBD1. The CDR3 has 15 amino acids. Germline values: CDR1 LGHNA, CDR2 YSLEER. Trimming cost V 6 bases and J 4 bases; bases outside gene matches: 9. DNA of the CDR3: TGCGCCAGCAGAGCGACAGGGGGTTACGGCACTGAAGCTTTCTTT. Residues: CASRATGGYGTEAFF.

CDR3: CATSSFLLDTEAFF. The DNA for the CDR3 is TGTGCCACCAGCAGCTTCTTACTGGACACTGAAGCTTTCTTT. The rearrangement links TRBV15 to TRBJ1-1; D remains ambiguous. Germline V CDR1 and CDR2: LNHNV, YYDKDF (reference sequence). The CDR3 is 14 residues long. The V and J ends lost 3 bases and 3 bases respectively, with 11 bases between them.

The rearrangement uses TRBV15 and TRBJ1-2; no clear D gene. Germline V gene sequence: CDR1 LNHNV, CDR2 YYDKDF (reference sequence). There are 15 residues in the CDR3. Deletions cut 0 bases from V and 5 bases from J, with 13 bases between. CDR3 in amino acids: CATSREADRGYGYTF. The CDR3 DNA follows: TGTGCCACCAGCAGAGAGGCAGATAGAGGGTATGGCTACACCTTC.

The chain links TRBV29-1 to TRBJ2-5; no reliable D call. V shed 7 bases and J shed 2 bases, with 11 bases lying between them. Germline CDR1 SQVTM, CDR2 ANQGSEA. The CDR3 sequence is 12 residues long. The CDR3 region is CSETETQETQYF. The CDR3 DNA sequence: TGCAGCGAGACTGAAACTCAAGAGACCCAGTACTTC.

This clone was detected a few times. V usage is TRBV4-3 and J usage is TRBJ2-3; 11 bases agree with TRBD2. From germline, CDR1 is LGHNA and CDR2 YSLEER. The CDR3 spans 17 residues. V shed 2 bases, J shed 6 bases, and the junction held 10 bases outside the gene matches. As DNA, the CDR3 is TGCGCCAGCAGCCAATGGACTAGCGGGTCCGCCGCGGATACGCAGTATTTT. It specifies CASSQWTSGSAADTQYF.

This clone has only a few counts. The CDR3 nucleotides read TGTGCCAGCAGCGTCCTAGCGGGGGGGCCCCAAGAGACCCAGTACTTC. This encodes CASSVLAGGPQETQYF. The chain combines TRBV9 with TRBJ2-5; 12 bases are a match to TRBD2. The length of the CDR3 is 16 residues. Looked up from germline, CDR1 is SGDLS and CDR2 is YYNGEE. Trimming took 2 bases from V and 1 from J; bases not matched to a gene: 3.

A few counts support this clone. The J gene is TRBJ1-1, the V gene TRBV18; D perhaps matches TRBD1 (6 bases). Trimming took 6 bases from V and 4 from J, leaving 15 bases between them. From germline, CDR1 is KGHSH and CDR2 LQKENI. The CDR3 loop spans 14 amino acids. The CDR3 sequence: CASSQDSGGTEAFF. DNA of the CDR3: TGTGCCAGCTCTCAGGACAGCGGTGGCACTGAAGCTTTCTTT.

For the CDR3, the DNA is TGTGCCAGCAGTTCCGATCGGACGACCAGCGGGAGGGAGACCCAGTACTTC. This gives the protein CASSSDRTTSGRETQYF. The chain combines TRBV28 with TRBJ2-5; 9 positions match TRBD2. The ends lost 4 bases at V and 5 bases at J; junction bases unmatched: 14. Germline V CDR1 and CDR2: MDHEN, SYDVKM. The CDR3 consists of 17 residues.

The sample holds a few counts of this clone. The chain couples TRBV15 to TRBJ1-1; no definite D call. Germline values: CDR1 LNHNV, CDR2 YYDKDF (reference sequence). This CDR3 has 18 amino acids. V was shortened by 0 bases and J by 0 bases, with 17 bases between the two germline ends. The CDR3: CATSRDVRVPSVNTEAFF. Here the CDR3 DNA reads TGTGCCACCAGCAGAGATGTTCGGGTTCCGTCAGTGAACACTGAAGCTTTCTTT.

This clone was observed a handful of times. The chain has TRBV4-3 and TRBJ2-1; D ambiguous. CDR3 size: 13 residues. V was trimmed by 5 bases and J by 7 bases, leaving 12 bases between them. Germline lookup yields CDR1 LGHNA and CDR2 YSLEER. The CDR3 sequence: CASSLGTGNEQFF. CDR3 coding DNA: TGCGCCAGCAGCTTAGGCACGGGTAATGAGCAGTTCTTC.

This clone was picked up a small number of times. J is TRBJ2-3 and V is TRBV5-4; TRBD2 aligns across 9 bases. V lost 3 bases, J lost 0 bases, and 5 bases stayed unmatched. This CDR3 is 16 amino acids long. CDR1 is SGHNT and CDR2 is YYREEE in the germline V gene (reference sequence). CDR3 protein: CASSSSGVISTDTQYF. In nucleotides, the CDR3 is TGTGCCAGCAGCTCTAGCGGGGTGATTAGCACAGATACGCAGTATTTT.

The chain employs TRBV25-1 and TRBJ1-5; D is uncertain. The CDR3 is made up of 14 amino acids. Trimming removed 4 bases at V and 5 bases at J, with 12 bases between. CDR1 MGHDK and CDR2 SYGVNS come from the germline V gene. This CDR3 reads CASSGSPEYQPQHF. CDR3 DNA sequence: TGTGCCAGCAGTGGTTCCCCGGAGTATCAGCCCCAGCATTTT.

This clone has a handful of counts. DNA for the CDR3: TGTGCCAGCAGCCAAACAGGGAGAGGGAATGAAAAACTGTTTTTT. It is translated as CASSQTGRGNEKLFF. The chain is built from TRBV14 and TRBJ1-4; a possible D gene is TRBD1 (6 bases). V shed 2 bases and J shed 5 bases, with 12 bases lying between them. The CDR3 consists of 15 residues. In germline, CDR1 is SGHDN, CDR2 FVKESK.

This clone occurred a few times. This chain's CDR3 is CASSPQVTANTGELFF. CDR3 sequence (DNA): TGTGCCAGCTCACCACAGGTGACAGCGAACACCGGGGAGCTGTTTTTT. The chain couples TRBV18 to TRBJ2-2; D may be TRBD1 (5 bases). Germline V lookup: CDR1 KGHSH, CDR2 LQKENI. The CDR3 contains 16 residues. Trimming left V 1 base short and J 0 bases short, with 9 bases between.

The rearrangement joins TRBV15 to TRBJ1-5, with 9 bases lining up with TRBD1. The CDR3 has 16 amino acids. Trimming removed 2 bases from V and 7 bases from J; junction bases left unmatched: 9. The germline V gene has CDR1 LNHNV and CDR2 YYDKDF (reference sequence). In DNA form, the CDR3 reads TGTGCCACCAGCAGACCACCCGGGACAGGGCAACAGCCCCAGCATTTT. It translates to CATSRPPGTGQQPQHF.

This clone was detected only a few times. This chain connects TRBV9 to TRBJ2-1; TRBD2 aligns across 11 bases. V lost 2 bases to trimming and J lost 9 bases; unmatched junction nucleotides: 7. Germline V CDR1 and CDR2: SGDLS, YYNGEE. This CDR3 region has 15 residues. CDR3 sequence: CASSVGRLAGSEQFF. For the CDR3, the DNA is TGTGCCAGCAGCGTGGGGCGACTAGCGGGGAGTGAGCAGTTCTTC.

This clone was observed a handful of times. This chain connects TRBV7-2 to TRBJ2-5; 7 nucleotides match TRBD1. Per the germline V gene, CDR1 is SGHTA and CDR2 is FQGNSA. The CDR3 extends over 13 amino acids. After removal of 4 bases from V and 3 bases from J, the junction contained 2 bases not matched to a gene. CDR3 sequence (DNA): TGTGCCAGCAGCTCGGGACAGAAAGAGACCCAGTACTTC. It translates to CASSSGQKETQYF.

The rearrangement uses TRBV7-9 and TRBJ2-3; 7 bases fit TRBD2. Germline V gives CDR1 SEHNR, CDR2 FQNEAQ (reference sequence). Trimming removed 8 bases from V and 1 base from J; junction bases left unmatched: 12. This CDR3 is 16 amino acids long. The CDR3 loop is CASGPDTSVRTDTQYF. CDR3 nucleotide sequence: TGTGCCAGCGGCCCGGACACTAGCGTACGCACAGATACGCAGTATTTT. Full variable domain (outside the CDR3, taken from reference TRBV7-9 and TRBJ2-3): DTGVSQNPRHKITKRGQNVTFRCDPISEHNRLYWYRQTLGQGPEFLTYFQNEAQLEKSRLLSDRFSAERPKGSFSTLEIQRTEQGDSAMYLCASGPDTSVRTDTQYFGPGTRLTVL.